This T cell receptor beta chain came from a study of blood T cell repertoires in COVID-19. At the level of the study: Acute-phase and convalescent COVID-19 samples originated in the United States, Italy and Spain. T cells, B-cell-depleted T cells, or PBMCs supplied cDNA or gDNA.

Authors' analysis steps: From reference gene primer amplification, estimates of nucleated cell counts were derived. Clones were read by immunoSEQ multiplex PCR, and TCRdb kept only the in-frame ones, dropping some. From that table come the V and J calls and clone size; the DNA was used to work out D and trimming. The sample carries about 230,000 clones, approximately 80% recorded once. V shed 4 bases and J shed 1 base, with 10 bases lying between them. CDR3 length: 14 amino acids. Germline loops: CDR1 MNHEY, CDR2 SVGEGT. What was sequenced was peripheral blood. The clonotype originates from a man in his forties with acute or convalescent COVID-19. V usage is TRBV6-2 or TRBV6-3 and J usage is TRBJ1-1; D gene uncertain. The CDR3 region has the DNA TGTGCCAGCAGTTCCCGGACTGGGAACACTGAAGCTTTCTTT. Amino acid sequence: CASSSRTGNTEAFF.